The next 32 T cell receptor beta chains were all read from a single sample in a study of blood T cell repertoires in COVID-19 (dated by TCRdb to 2018 to 2020). Libraries were constructed by the immunoSEQ multiplex PCR assay. TCRdb's version of the immuneACCESS table is confined to in-frame rearrangements and falls short of the full clone set. An unresolved V gene accounts for under half of the shortfall where checked; the remainder is of unknown origin. Here the sample has 150,000 or so clones; around 82% occur a single time. The ten largest clones represent 6.5% to 8.5% of the sample. Sequenced: peripheral blood. The receptors were gathered from a woman aged 40 to 50 with COVID-19, enrolled during active disease.

This clone has only one observation. The V and J genes are TRBV29-1 and TRBJ2-1, with TRBD1 identical over 7 bases. This CDR3 is 13 amino acids long. CDR1 is SQVTM, CDR2 ANQGSEA, per germline. With 5 bases clipped from V and 9 bases from J, the junction kept 10 bases outside the gene matches. CDR3 residues: CSVSTGIRIEQFF. Written as DNA, the CDR3 is TGCAGCGTTTCGACAGGGATAAGGATTGAGCAGTTCTTC.

The chain has TRBV6-4 and TRBJ2-7, with 8 nucleotides matching TRBD2. Per germline, CDR1 MRHNA and CDR2 SNTAGT. This CDR3 comprises 15 residues. The V and J ends lost 3 bases and 4 bases, in that order; junction bases with no gene match: 8. CDR3 bases: TGTGCCAGCAGTGAGGAGGCGGGAGGAGGGTACGAGCAGTACTTC. This codes for CASSEEAGGGYEQYF.

This rearrangement joins TRBV6-5 to TRBJ2-1; TRBD2 aligns across 15 bases. Unmatched junction bases numbered 2, after V lost 5 bases and J lost 9 bases. The CDR3 sequence is 14 residues long. In germline, CDR1 is MNHEY, CDR2 SVGAGI. DNA of the CDR3: TGTGCCAGCAGTAGGACTAGCGGGGGGGGTGAGCAGTTCTTC. The encoded protein is CASSRTSGGGEQFF.

The rearrangement links TRBV18 to TRBJ1-4; maybe TRBD1 (6 bases). The V gene lost 3 bases and the J gene lost 4 bases, with 9 bases spanning the gap. This CDR3 spans 14 amino acids. The germline CDR1 and CDR2 sequences are KGHSH and LQKENI. In DNA form, the CDR3 reads TGTGCCAGCTCACCGACAGGTCATAATGAAAAACTGTTTTTT. This encodes CASSPTGHNEKLFF.

The chain links TRBV10-1 to TRBJ1-2; maybe TRBD1 (6 bases). The CDR3 sequence is 16 residues long. V dropped 2 bases and J dropped 0 bases, with 13 bases sitting between them. Germline CDR1 WNHNN, CDR2 SYGVQD (reference sequence). CDR3 sequence (DNA): TGCGCCAGCAGTGAGGGGGAGGGGGATTCTAACTATGGCTACACCTTC. Amino acid sequence: CASSEGEGDSNYGYTF.

In DNA form, the CDR3 reads TGTGCCAGCCTGACGACAGGGCTGAAAGGAGGCTACACCTTC. It encodes CASLTTGLKGGYTF. The V call is TRBV6-6, the J call TRBJ1-2; 7 bases are a match to TRBD1. Trimming took 8 bases from V and 8 from J; bases not matched to a gene: 14. The CDR3 runs to 14 residues. Germline CDR1 and CDR2: MNHNY and SVGAGI (reference sequence).

The chain couples TRBV11-3 to TRBJ2-2; 8 bases line up with TRBD1. The CDR3 consists of 16 residues. J lost 5 bases, V lost 2 bases, and 7 bases had no gene match. Germline CDR1 reads SGHNT; CDR2 reads YENEEA. This CDR3 is CASSLRGRGRTGELFF. DNA of the CDR3: TGTGCCAGCAGCTTAAGGGGCAGGGGGCGGACCGGGGAGCTGTTTTTT.

This clone was detected a few times. This chain connects TRBV7-9 to TRBJ2-2, with 8 bases fitting TRBD1. This CDR3 spans 18 amino acids. With 3 bases clipped from V and 1 base from J, the junction kept 10 bases outside the gene matches. The germline V gene has CDR1 SEHNR and CDR2 FQNEAQ (reference sequence). CDR3 DNA: TGTGCCAGCAGCTTGCCAACGCAGGGGGCAGGGAACACCGGGGAGCTGTTTTTT. Protein product: CASSLPTQGAGNTGELFF. The full variable domain, with the rest looked up from reference TRBV7-9 and TRBJ2-2, is DTGVSQNPRHKITKRGQNVTFRCDPISEHNRLYWYRQTLGQGPEFLTYFQNEAQLEKSRLLSDRFSAERPKGSFSTLEIQRTEQGDSAMYLCASSLPTQGAGNTGELFFGEGSRLTVL.

This clone was detected only a few times. The V and J genes are TRBV10-3 and TRBJ2-2, with D perhaps matching TRBD1 (5 bases). Trimming took off 7 bases at V and 1 base at J, with 10 bases between the two ends. In germline, CDR1 is ENHRY, CDR2 SYGVKD. CDR3 length equals 14 residues. CDR3 loop: CAITGQGNTGELFF. The CDR3 DNA sequence: TGTGCCATCACTGGTCAGGGGAACACCGGGGAGCTGTTTTTT.

In this sample, this clone turned up once. The chain carries TRBV11-2 and TRBJ2-5; D gene ambiguous. The CDR3 spans 14 residues. V was pared by 1 base and J by 3 bases, with 9 bases between. Germline CDR1 and CDR2: SGHAT and FQNNGV. DNA for the CDR3: TGTGCCAGCAGCTTAGGATTCAGAAAAGAGACCCAGTACTTC. This sequence encodes CASSLGFRKETQYF.

This rearrangement joins TRBV4-2 to TRBJ2-5, with D perhaps TRBD2 (6 bases). The germline V and J ends were trimmed by 3 bases and 1 base, with 15 bases remaining between them. Germline V lookup: CDR1 LGHNA, CDR2 YNFKEQ. The length of the CDR3 is 16 residues. CDR3 nucleotides: TGTGCCAGCAGCCAGGCGGGTGGTAGCGGCCAAGAGACCCAGTACTTC. This gives the protein CASSQAGGSGQETQYF.

V usage is TRBV2 and J usage is TRBJ2-7, with D tentatively TRBD1 (5 bases). This CDR3 comprises 11 residues. Germline V gives CDR1 SNHLY, CDR2 FYNNEI. Trimming took off 7 bases at V and 3 bases at J, with 7 bases between the two ends. In DNA form, the CDR3 reads TGTGCCAGCATGCAGGGCTACGAGCAGTACGTC. This gives the protein CASMQGYEQYV.

The chain joins TRBV3-1 (or the pseudogene TRBV3-2) to TRBJ1-5; the match to TRBD1 covers 9 bases. CDR1 LGHDT and CDR2 YNNKEL come from the germline V gene (reference sequence). The CDR3 sequence is 17 residues long. The junction had 10 bases not matched to a gene; V was cut back by 5 bases and J by 2 bases. Written as DNA, the CDR3 is TGTGCCAGCAGCAAGAACACAGGGGGCTTTGGCAATCAGCCCCAGCATTTT. The encoded protein is CASSKNTGGFGNQPQHF.

This chain links TRBV9 with TRBJ2-3; 7 bases agree with TRBD1. The germline CDR1 and CDR2 sequences are SGDLS and YYNGEE. The CDR3 runs to 15 residues. Germline trimming cut 4 bases from V and 2 bases from J; bases unmatched to any gene: 7. CDR3 amino acids: CASSYRDSHTDTQYF. In DNA, the CDR3 is TGTGCCAGCAGCTACCGGGACAGCCACACAGATACGCAGTATTTT. Drawing the rest from reference TRBV9 and TRBJ2-3, the complete variable domain is DSGVTQTPKHLITATGQRVTLRCSPRSGDLSVYWYQQSLDQGLQFLIQYYNGEERAKGNILERFSAQQFPDLHSELNLSSLELGDSALYFCASSYRDSHTDTQYFGPGTRLTVL.

This clone was counted once. The chain uses TRBV7-9 and TRBJ1-4; 7 bases map to TRBD1. V was pared by 1 base and J by 1 base, with 3 bases of the junction left unmatched. Germline V gene data show CDR1 as SEHNR and CDR2 as FQNEAQ (reference sequence). The CDR3 contains 16 residues. The CDR3: CASSLVQGGTNEKLFF. CDR3 nucleotide sequence: TGTGCCAGCAGCTTAGTCCAGGGGGGAACTAATGAAAAACTGTTTTTT.

The genes are TRBV11-2 and TRBJ2-5, with D possibly matching TRBD2 (6 bases). V lost 4 bases to trimming and J lost 2 bases, with 17 bases between them. CDR1 is SGHAT and CDR2 is FQNNGV in the germline V gene. There are 16 residues in the CDR3. The CDR3 nucleotides are TGTGCCAGCAGCTCTTACCCGACCGGGACTCAAGAGACCCAGTACTTC. Its protein product is CASSSYPTGTQETQYF.

The chain has TRBV6-5 and TRBJ1-2, with TRBD1 identical over 9 bases. Germline assignment: CDR1 MNHEY and CDR2 SVGAGI. The junction had 8 bases not matched to a gene; V was cut back by 7 bases and J by 8 bases. There are 13 residues in the CDR3. CDR3 amino acids: CASIPRQGGGYTF. For the CDR3, the DNA is TGTGCCAGCATCCCCAGACAGGGGGGGGGCTACACCTTC.

The table lists this clone with a count of one. V is TRBV7-9 and J is TRBJ1-6; 8 bases match TRBD1. The CDR3 runs to 16 residues. Trimming at V came to 5 bases and at J to 7 bases, leaving 10 bases not matched to a gene. Germline loops: CDR1 SEHNR, CDR2 FQNEAQ (reference sequence). The CDR3 sequence is CASSQTDRVPNSPLHF. The CDR3 coding sequence is TGTGCCAGCAGCCAAACGGACAGGGTCCCCAATTCACCCCTCCACTTT.

The rearrangement uses TRBV18 and TRBJ2-7, with a tentative D call TRBD1 (6 bases). V lost 6 bases to trimming and J lost 5 bases, with 11 bases between them. The germline CDR1 and CDR2 sequences are KGHSH and LQKENI. The CDR3 spans 12 residues. CDR3 nucleotide sequence: TGTGCCAGCTCCGGGGACAACAACGAGCAGTACTTC. Protein sequence: CASSGDNNEQYF.

The chain couples TRBV7-9 to TRBJ1-2; D is perhaps TRBD1 (6 bases). This CDR3 has 16 amino acids. The germline gives CDR1 SEHNR, CDR2 FQNEAQ (reference sequence). V was trimmed by 5 bases and J by 4 bases, leaving 20 bases between them. CDR3 sequence (DNA): TGTGCCAGCAGCGGGCACCACAGGGCCCCTTCCTATGGCTACACCTTC. Encoded protein: CASSGHHRAPSYGYTF.

The chain is built from TRBV5-5 and TRBJ1-3; D gene unclear. The CDR3 contains 15 residues. Trimming cost V 4 bases and J 0 bases, with 11 bases left between them. Germline V gene data show CDR1 as SGHKS and CDR2 as YYEKEE (reference sequence). CDR3 sequence (DNA): TGTGCCAGCAGCCCTACGACAAACTCTGGAAACACCATATATTTT. Translated: CASSPTTNSGNTIYF.

This rearrangement joins TRBV3-1 (or the pseudogene TRBV3-2) to TRBJ1-2, with no clear D. Trimming shortened V by 7 bases and J by 4 bases, and 13 bases separated the two germline ends. There are 13 residues in the CDR3. Germline CDR1 and CDR2: LGHDT and YNNKEL (reference sequence). The CDR3 region is CASTNLEGYGYTF. The CDR3 DNA follows: TGTGCCAGCACAAACCTAGAGGGCTATGGCTACACCTTC.

V gene TRBV27 combines with J gene TRBJ2-3; TRBD1 aligns across 7 bases. V was pared by 3 bases and J by 2 bases, with 5 bases of the junction left unmatched. Germline V gene data show CDR1 as MNHEY and CDR2 as SMNVEV (reference sequence). The CDR3 is 15 residues long. CDR3 region: CASSFWGQNTDTQYF. The CDR3 DNA reads TGTGCCAGCAGTTTTTGGGGACAGAACACAGATACGCAGTATTTT.

The chain uses TRBV4-1 and TRBJ2-7; 8 nucleotides line up with TRBD2. The germline V gene has CDR1 MGHRA and CDR2 YSYEKL. This CDR3 region has 14 residues. V shed 4 bases, J shed 3 bases, and the junction held 5 bases outside the gene matches. The CDR3 loop is CASSLGGGRYEQYF. In nucleotides, the CDR3 is TGCGCCAGCAGCCTCGGCGGGGGGCGCTACGAGCAGTACTTC.

The rearrangement links TRBV9 to TRBJ1-5; D not certain. The germline CDR1 and CDR2 sequences are SGDLS and YYNGEE. The CDR3 runs 15 residues. Trimming stripped 0 bases from V and 1 base from J, with 8 bases between. The CDR3 loop reads CASSVGGLSNQPQHF. The DNA of the CDR3 is TGTGCCAGCAGCGTAGGAGGGTTAAGCAATCAGCCCCAGCATTTT.

This clone has a single count. The genes are TRBV13 and TRBJ2-7; D not resolved. CDR1 PRHDT and CDR2 FYEKMQ come from the germline V gene (reference sequence). This CDR3 is built from 13 residues. With 4 bases removed from V and 6 bases from J, the gap between germline ends came to 13 bases. The CDR3 DNA reads TGTGCCAGCAGCTCCGACCCCCGAGGCGAGCAGTACGTC. Residues: CASSSDPRGEQYV.

J is TRBJ1-6 and V is TRBV2; 8 bases map to TRBD1. Germline V gene data show CDR1 as SNHLY and CDR2 as FYNNEI. V lost 7 bases to trimming and J lost 8 bases; unmatched junction nucleotides: 13. The CDR3 runs 16 residues. The CDR3: CASTSDRARTYSPLHF. The CDR3 DNA sequence: TGTGCCAGCACCTCGGACAGGGCGAGAACCTATTCACCCCTCCACTTT.

The genes are TRBV20-1 and TRBJ2-7; 9 bases agree with TRBD2. V trimming: 3 bases; J trimming: 6 bases; junction bases outside the gene matches: 9. CDR1 and CDR2 from the germline V gene are DFQATT and SNEGSKA (reference sequence). The CDR3 consists of 14 residues. CDR3 protein: CSASLAGMGSEQYF. The CDR3 DNA follows: TGCAGTGCTAGTCTAGCGGGAATGGGTAGCGAGCAGTACTTC.

The gene calls are TRBV6-5 and TRBJ1-1; D is undetermined. Trimming removed 0 bases from V and 5 bases from J, with 10 bases in between. The CDR3 length is 14 residues. Germline lookup yields CDR1 MNHEY and CDR2 SVGAGI. This CDR3 reads CASSYSRGETEAFF. The CDR3 bases are TGTGCCAGCAGTTACTCGCGGGGAGAAACTGAAGCTTTCTTT.

The chain combines TRBV6-6 with TRBJ1-5, with TRBD1 identical over 8 bases. V shed 6 bases, J shed 4 bases, and the junction held 5 bases outside the gene matches. Germline V CDR1 and CDR2: MNHNY, SVGAGI (reference sequence). This CDR3 spans 14 amino acids. CDR3 DNA sequence: TGTGCCAGCAGGGGACAGGCGCTAAATCAGCCCCAGCATTTT. Amino acid sequence: CASRGQALNQPQHF.

This clone was counted many times. The V gene is TRBV2, the J gene TRBJ1-1; weak D call: TRBD1 (6 bases). Trimming took off 4 bases at V and 4 bases at J, with 19 bases between the two ends. This CDR3 is 16 amino acids long. In germline, CDR1 is SNHLY, CDR2 FYNNEI. DNA for the CDR3: TGTGCCAGCAGTGGGGTAAGGGGGAGAGTAATCACTGAAGCTTTCTTT. This encodes CASSGVRGRVITEAFF.

This chain uses TRBV11-2 with TRBJ2-3, with 9 bases that match TRBD2. This CDR3 has 15 residues. J gave up 5 bases and V 7 bases, and 10 bases lay outside the gene matches. Per germline, CDR1 SGHAT and CDR2 FQNNGV. The CDR3 region has the DNA TGTGCCAGCACACGGGCGGGGGGGCTTTTAGATACGCAGTATTTT. Translating it yields CASTRAGGLLDTQYF.